The entry that follows covers one T cell receptor (beta chain) sequence. The antigen is unknown. This record comes from a study of monozygotic twins with inflammatory bowel disease. Points from the study as a whole: Different T cell subtypes could not be distinguished.

A total RNA quantity of about 4,000 ng went into each TCR library. Template switching was used to attach UMIs, which incorporated a 6-nucleotide sample barcode. TCRalpha along with TCRbeta cDNA was subjected to two nested PCRs lasting 16 and 9 cycles. TCRdb reanalyzed the 5' RACE reads, giving one entry per CDR3 protein sequence and no DNA. This table lists some 440,000 distinct CDR3 sequences. The CDR3 runs 14 residues. CDR1 is DFQATT and CDR2 is SNEGSKA in the germline V gene (reference sequence). The receptor's source is a human donor with ulcerative colitis or Crohn's disease, or a healthy co-twin of an affected twin (not recorded which). The J gene is TRBJ1-1, the V gene TRBV20-1; there is no DNA to check the TCRdb D call of TRBD1. The sequencing input was blood. This chain's CDR3 is CSAPKGEWGTEAFF.